This T cell receptor beta chain originates from a study of blood T cell repertoires in COVID-19. The assay was immunoSEQ multiplex PCR, and TCRdb's table has in-frame clones only and misses some. The sample lists over 300,000 clones; approximately 82% were seen once. V lost 1 base, J lost 5 bases, and 11 bases stayed unmatched. Germline CDR1 reads SGHVS; CDR2 reads FQNEAQ. The CDR3 length is 17 residues. The chain uses TRBV7-8 and TRBJ2-1; the match to TRBD2 covers 7 bases. Sequencing was done on a sample of peripheral blood. This TCR derives from a woman aged 45-65 years with acute or convalescent COVID-19. CDR3 nucleotide sequence: TGTGCCAGCAGCTTAGTTACTGGGGCTAGCGGCAACAATGAGCAGTTCTTC. Its protein product is CASSLVTGASGNNEQFF.